The sequence of this TCR beta chain was determined in a study of shared clonotypes between healthy human individuals. This CDR3 is 13 amino acids long. V lost 4 bases, J lost 5 bases, and 12 bases lay in between. CDR1 is SGHRS and CDR2 is YFSETQ in the germline V gene. The genomic DNA of each subset was split evenly across several immunoSEQ plates. Profiling relied on immunoSEQ multiplex PCR, and the TCRdb table lists in-frame clones only, not all of them. Of roughly 1.5 million clones listed, 95% to 99% were seen once; the top ten hold 0.4% to 0.55%. The sequenced sample was naive CD4+ T cells sorted from blood. Subset noted: CD45RA+ positively selected. This chain joins TRBV5-1 and TRBJ2-5; tentative D call: TRBD1 (5 bases). This clonotype was obtained from a man aged 30-40 years in good health. CDR3 sequence reads: CASSPRAEETQYF. The CDR3 DNA follows: TGCGCCAGCAGCCCCAGGGCGGAGGAGACCCAGTACTTC.